The 2 T cell receptor beta chains presented below share a single source sample, sequenced in a study of early T cells in non-severe SARS-CoV-2 infection. TCRdb redid the calling of the 5' RACE reads with MiXCR, one entry per CDR3 protein. The top ten hold about 5.5% of the sample, which has about 37,000 distinct CDR3 sequences, roughly 5.4% seen once. The material was whole blood, obtained at baseline. All receptors come from an adult who was a healthcare worker with PCR-confirmed SARS-CoV-2 infection or an uninfected control (not recorded which).

This clonotype was seen only once. The chain is built from TRBV25-1 and TRBJ2-1, with D possibly being TRBD2 (6 bases). V was clipped by 6 bases and J by 4 bases, with 10 bases between them. From germline, CDR1 is MGHDK and CDR2 SYGVNS. The CDR3 extends over 13 amino acids. The CDR3 reads CASRLEGYNEQFF. CDR3 nucleotides: TGTGCCAGCAGACTGGAGGGGTACAATGAGCAGTTCTTC. Variable domain in full (rest from reference TRBV25-1 and TRBJ2-1): EADIYQTPRYLVIGTGKKITLECSQTMGHDKMYWYQQDPGMELHLIHYSYGVNSTEKGDLSSESTVSRIRTEHFPLTLESARPSHTSQYLCASRLEGYNEQFFGPGTRLTVL.

This clonotype was counted a few times. The chain carries TRBV5-4 and TRBJ2-2; 7 nucleotides align to TRBD1. Unmatched junction bases numbered 8, after V lost 4 bases and J lost 2 bases. Germline-derived CDR1 and CDR2 are SGHNT and YYREEE (reference sequence). This CDR3 is built from 16 residues. This chain's CDR3 is CASSRTGTENTGELFF. The CDR3 region has the DNA TGTGCCAGCAGCCGGACCGGGACAGAAAACACCGGGGAGCTGTTTTTT.